This T cell receptor beta chain was observed in a study of CD8+ T cells in alopecia areata. Study information: Treated patients received oral tofacitinib, 5 to 10 mg twice daily.

Study-level findings and limits: In patients, TCRs were shared less clearly than in mice, and HLA may possibly be involved.

Peripheral blood, together with lesional scalp punch biopsies, was collected from alopecia areata patients. This clone was seen just once. What it binds is not known. CDR1 is LNHNV and CDR2 is YYDKDF in the germline V gene (reference sequence). The V end was cut by 1 base, the J end by 2 bases, with 9 bases between. This CDR3 has 15 residues. Once RNA had been extracted, it was reverse transcribed into cDNA to act as the sequencing template. Assay: immunoSEQ multiplex PCR; the TCRdb copy retains only in-frame clones and omits some. The table includes roughly 170,000 clones, 59% detected once. The V call is TRBV15, the J call TRBJ1-5; no clear D. The clonotype was recovered from a human donor with alopecia areata. Source: CD4+ T cells sorted from blood, taken at week 0. The CDR3 loop reads CATSRVGGGNQPQHF. The DNA for the CDR3 is TGTGCCACCAGCAGAGTCGGAGGTGGCAATCAGCCCCAGCATTTT.